This T cell receptor (beta chain) stems from a study of T cell changes during pregnancy in multiple sclerosis. The germline CDR1 and CDR2 sequences are MDHEN and SYDVKM. The CDR3 has 13 residues. V was cut by 6 bases and J by 2 bases, with 8 bases left in between. Repertoires were generated with immunoSEQ multiplex PCR, while TCRdb's copy carries only in-frame clones and drops some. Of about 40,000 clones listed, more than 75% are singletons. The material sequenced was PBMCs (not recorded whether the cells were cultured). This sequence was found in a female donor with multiple sclerosis, enrolled in a pregnancy study. This chain uses TRBV28 with TRBJ2-1; D unresolved. CDR3 nucleotides: TGTGCCAGCAGGACGGGCACCTACAATGAGCAGTTCTTC. This sequence encodes CASRTGTYNEQFF.